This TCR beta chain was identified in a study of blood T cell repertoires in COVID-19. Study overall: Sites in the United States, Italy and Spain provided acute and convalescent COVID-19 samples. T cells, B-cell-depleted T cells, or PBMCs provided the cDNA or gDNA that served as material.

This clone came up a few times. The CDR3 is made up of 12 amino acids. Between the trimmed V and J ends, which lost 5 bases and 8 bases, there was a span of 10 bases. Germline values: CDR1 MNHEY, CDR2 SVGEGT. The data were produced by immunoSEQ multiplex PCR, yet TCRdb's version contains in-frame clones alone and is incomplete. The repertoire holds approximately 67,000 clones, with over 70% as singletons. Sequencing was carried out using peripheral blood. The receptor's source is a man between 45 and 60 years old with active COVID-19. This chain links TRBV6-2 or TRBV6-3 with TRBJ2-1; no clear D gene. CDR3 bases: TGTGCCAGCAGTCCCGGGTGGGATGAGCAGTTCTTC. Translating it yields CASSPGWDEQFF.